Listed below are T cell receptor beta chains from one sample, sequenced in a study of shared clonotypes between healthy human individuals. Here immunoSEQ multiplex PCR was the method, and the copy in TCRdb shows in-frame clones only, minus some. The data show about 2,100,000 clones, with 85% to 95% seen just once and under 2% held by the top ten. Material for sequencing was naive CD8+ T cells from PBMCs. These receptors originate from a man aged 18 to 29 in good health. Some clones in this sample may be carry-over from other donors' samples. The CDR3 runs from the conserved cysteine through the conserved F or W. Fields, in order: clone size, V gene, J gene, D gene, CDR3 DNA, CDR3 protein. A D gene is named only where the DNA matches it firmly. Clone size is not always given. Where it is, it says once, few, many or a class for expanded clones.

>-|TRBV6-4|TRBJ2-6|TRBD1
TGTGCCAGCAGTGACTCCAGGACAGGGGGCCCTGGGGCCAACGTCCTGACTTTC
CASSDSRTGGPGANVLTF
>-|TRBV7-9|TRBJ1-4|-
TGTGCCAGCGCTCGGGGTACTAATGAAAAACTGTTTTTT
CASARGTNEKLFF
>-|TRBV7-8|TRBJ2-5|-
TGTGCCAGCAGCTCAGGATCCGGGACCCAAGAGACCCAGTACTTC
CASSSGSGTQETQYF
>-|TRBV7-9|TRBJ2-1|-
TGTGCCAGCAGCTTAGCCCCCCAGAATGAGCAGTTCTTC
CASSLAPQNEQFF
>-|TRBV5-1|TRBJ1-2|-
TGCGCCAGCAGCCCCCGGGGCGCCGCCTATGGCTACACCTTC
CASSPRGAAYGYTF
>-|TRBV5-1|TRBJ1-5|-
TGCGCCAGCAGCTTTTCAGGGGTTGACAATCAGCCCCAGCATTTT
CASSFSGVDNQPQHF
>-|TRBV28|TRBJ2-7|-
TGTGCCAGCAGTTTATGCCCAAAGGGACTTTTCTCGTGCGAGCAGTACTTC
CASSLCPKGLFSCEQYF
>once|TRBV28|TRBJ2-1|TRBD2
TGTGCCAGCAGTTTAACGAGCCAGCGGGAGGTTTCGTTCTTC
CASSLTSQREVSFF
>few|TRBV27|TRBJ1-1|-
TGTGCCAGCAGTTTATACATGAACACTGAAGCTTTCTTT
CASSLYMNTEAFF
>-|TRBV7-2|TRBJ2-5|-
TGTGCCAGCAGCTCCCGGACTCCTGCCCGAGAGACCCAGTACTTC
CASSSRTPARETQYF
>-|TRBV28|TRBJ2-3|-
TGTGCCAGCAGTCTTAATATAGCGGAGGTCACAGATACGCAGTATTTT
CASSLNIAEVTDTQYF
>-|TRBV28|TRBJ2-1|TRBD2
TGTGCCAGCAGTTTAAGGGAGGGACCGACCTACAATGAGCAGTTCTTC
CASSLREGPTYNEQFF
>once|TRBV6-1|TRBJ1-2|TRBD1
TGTGCCAGCAGGGGGGACAGGGTCCCTGGCTACACCTTC
CASRGDRVPGYTF
>-|TRBV15|TRBJ2-7|-
TGTGCCACCAGCAGAGAGGTGGAGGGGTTTGGCGAGCAGTACTTC
CATSREVEGFGEQYF
>-|TRBV11-2|TRBJ1-6|-
TGTGCCAGCAGCTTATCGGGCAGACATTCACCCCTCCACTTT
CASSLSGRHSPLHF
>-|TRBV28|TRBJ2-3|-
TGTGCCACAGTGCCGACAGGTGGGGCTTGGACGCAGTATTTT
CATVPTGGAWTQYF
>-|TRBV10-1|TRBJ1-1|TRBD1
TGCGCCAGCAGTGACAGGGGGCACACTGAAGCTTTCTTT
CASSDRGHTEAFF
>-|TRBV6-1|TRBJ2-7|-
TGTGCCAGCAGTGACGGGGGCTTAGGCTACGAGCAGTACTTC
CASSDGGLGYEQYF
>few|TRBV19|TRBJ1-5|-
TGTGCCAGCCTAGGCGGTTACAATCAGCCCCAGCATTTT
CASLGGYNQPQHF
>-|TRBV27|TRBJ1-2|TRBD1
TGTGCCAGCAGTTTATACGGACAGGGGGTGACCGGAATAGGCTACACCTTC
CASSLYGQGVTGIGYTF
>-|TRBV9|TRBJ1-3|-
TGTGCCAGCAGCGTAGGCGGGCCGGGAAACACCATATATTTT
CASSVGGPGNTIYF
>-|TRBV27|TRBJ2-7|TRBD2
TGTGCCAGCACGGGAGGCACCTACGAGCAGTACTTC
CASTGGTYEQYF
>-|TRBV6-6|TRBJ2-3|TRBD2
TGTGCCAGCAGTTTAATGTTTGGGGGAGGGTCAGATACGCAGTATTTT
CASSLMFGGGSDTQYF
>-|TRBV7-9|TRBJ2-7|TRBD2
TGTGCCAGCCGGGGGGGCGAGAGCTCCTACGAGCAGTACTTC
CASRGGESSYEQYF
>-|TRBV9|TRBJ2-2|-
TGTGCCAGCAGCGACCCGACCGGGACGGAGAACACCGGGGAGCTGTTTTTT
CASSDPTGTENTGELFF
>-|TRBV27|TRBJ2-1|TRBD2
TGTGCCAGCAGTTCCCCCGGGGGGGACAATGAGCAGTTCTTC
CASSSPGGDNEQFF
>-|TRBV15|TRBJ1-2|-
TGTGCCACCAGCACAAATTTCAGGGGAGGGAACTATGGCTACACCTTC
CATSTNFRGGNYGYTF
>-|TRBV19|TRBJ2-5|-
TGTGCCAGTAGTATATTTCGAAACGGCCAAGAGACCCAGTACTTC
CASSIFRNGQETQYF
>-|TRBV9|TRBJ1-2|-
TGTGCCAGCAGCGTAGGATCGAGGGGGTCGGATGGCTACACCTTC
CASSVGSRGSDGYTF
>-|TRBV13|TRBJ1-2|TRBD1
TGTGCCAGCAGCAACAGGGGTAGCGAATATGGCTACACCTTC
CASSNRGSEYGYTF
>-|TRBV9|TRBJ2-2|-
TGTGCCAGCAGACCGGCGAGGGGTGGGGGAAACACCGGGGAGCTGTTTTTT
CASRPARGGGNTGELFF
>-|TRBV27|TRBJ2-7|-
TGTGCCAGCACCGTTCGTGGGCCAAAGGGGGTCCCGGACTACGAGCAGTACTTC
CASTVRGPKGVPDYEQYF
>-|TRBV27|TRBJ1-2|-
TGTGCCAGCAGTTCCCCGCGATATGGCTACACCTTC
CASSSPRYGYTF
>-|TRBV28|TRBJ1-1|-
TGTGCCAGCAGCCCAGAAGGCACTGAAGCTTTCTTT
CASSPEGTEAFF
>-|TRBV29-1|TRBJ2-1|TRBD2
TGCAGCGTTGATGGGGGGGGCTCCTACAATGAGCAGTTCTTC
CSVDGGGSYNEQFF
>-|TRBV6-1|TRBJ2-1|TRBD1
TGTGCCAGCAGTGGGGGACAGGGGGTCTACAATGAGCAGTTCTTC
CASSGGQGVYNEQFF
>once|TRBV7-9|TRBJ1-2|-
TGTGCCAGCACCGAAGGGGGCTACACCTTC
CASTEGGYTF
>-|TRBV27|TRBJ2-7|TRBD2
TGTGCCAGCAGGCTAGCGGGAGTCGGTTACGAGCAGTACTTC
CASRLAGVGYEQYF
>-|TRBV6-6|TRBJ2-1|TRBD2
TGTGCCAGCAGCTACACTAGCGGGAGTTGGAATGAGCAGTTCTTC
CASSYTSGSWNEQFF
>once|TRBV10-2|TRBJ2-7|-
TGCGCCAGCAGTGAGTCTCCGCCAAACCCCTACGAGCAGTACTTC
CASSESPPNPYEQYF
>-|TRBV9|TRBJ1-4|-
TGTGCCAGCAGCGTAGGCGGTACAACTAATGAAAAACTGTTTTTT
CASSVGGTTNEKLFF
>-|TRBV6-5|TRBJ1-3|-
TGTGCCAGCAGTTACTCCCGGGCCCTTGGAAACACCATATATTTT
CASSYSRALGNTIYF
>-|TRBV9|TRBJ2-7|TRBD2
TGTGCCAGCAGCGAGGGACTAGCGGGAGAGTACGAGCAGTACTTC
CASSEGLAGEYEQYF
>-|TRBV5-6|TRBJ2-7|-
TGTGCCAGCAGCTTGGGACACGAGCAGTACTTC
CASSLGHEQYF
>-|TRBV7-8|TRBJ2-2|TRBD1
TGTGCCAGCAGCTTATTCTATCATAACAGGGGCATCTCCGGGGAGCTGTTTTTT
CASSLFYHNRGISGELFF
>-|TRBV28|TRBJ2-3|TRBD2
TGTGCCAGCAGACACGGGAGGACACATACGCAGTATTTT
CASRHGRTHTQYF